This T cell receptor beta chain was recorded in a study of molecular identifiers for immune sequencing clone quantification. Study outcomes and limitations: Even with some 990,000 naive cells present, spiked Jurkat TCR RNA from one cell was reportedly detectable.

Library preparation followed earlier protocols using designated TCR primers. Via MiXCR, TCRdb re-called the PCR reads, giving one row per CDR3 protein. The sample holds about 510,000 distinct CDR3 sequences; around 21% are singletons and the top ten take 0.7% to 1%. With respect to this clonotype: What it binds is not known.

Germline V gene lookup returns CDR1 MDHEN and CDR2 SYDVKM. This CDR3 region has 14 residues. Trimming pared 2 bases from V and 5 bases from J, leaving 12 bases between. Naive CD8 T cells were sorted as CD8+CD4-CCR7+CD45RA+. The material sequenced was naive CD8+ T cells from blood, with Jurkat cell RNA spiked in. The subset is: FACS-sorted CD8+CD4-CCR7+CD45RA+ naive T cells. The TCR was taken from a human donor in good health. Some libraries in this study had Jurkat cell RNA spiked in. The gene calls are TRBV28 and TRBJ2-5; D remains ambiguous. CDR3 loop: CASSLLGPGETQYF. The CDR3 nucleotides are TGTGCCAGCAGTTTACTGGGCCCTGGGGAGACCCAGTACTTC.